This T cell receptor beta chain comes out of a study of fetal regulatory T cell absence and autoimmunity. On the study more broadly: The IPEX patients lacked clinical diabetes but had exocrine pancreas autoimmunity. Study results and limitations: The oligoclonal enrichment was interpreted as supporting antigen-driven pancreatic autoimmunity before birth in IPEX syndrome.

Points on this clone: Its antigen is unidentified.

TCRdb's copy holds only in-frame clones and misses some; the assay was immunoSEQ multiplex PCR. The sample has 95,000 or so clones, around 72% seen once. V was pared by 0 bases and J by 4 bases, with 8 bases between. CDR3 size: 14 residues. The germline gives CDR1 SGHKS, CDR2 YYEKEE (reference sequence). This receptor was identified in a male donor with IPEX syndrome. Sequenced sample: pancreas tissue. The chain joins TRBV5-5 to TRBJ1-5, with D tentatively TRBD1 (5 bases). CDR3 in amino acids: CASSLGGRNQPQHF. CDR3 in DNA: TGTGCCAGCAGCTTGGGGGGCCGGAATCAGCCCCAGCATTTT.